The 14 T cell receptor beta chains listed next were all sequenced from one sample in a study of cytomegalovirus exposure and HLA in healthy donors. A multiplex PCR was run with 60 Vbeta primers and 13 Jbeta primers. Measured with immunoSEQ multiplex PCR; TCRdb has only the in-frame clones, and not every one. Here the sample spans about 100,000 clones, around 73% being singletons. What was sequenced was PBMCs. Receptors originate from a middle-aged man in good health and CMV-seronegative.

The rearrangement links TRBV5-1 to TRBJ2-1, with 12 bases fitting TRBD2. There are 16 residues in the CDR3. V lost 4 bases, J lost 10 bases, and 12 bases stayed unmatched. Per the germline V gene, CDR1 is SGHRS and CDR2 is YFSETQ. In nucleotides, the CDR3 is TGCGCCAGCAGCCCCGAAATAACTAGCGGGGGGTGGGAGCAGTTCTTC. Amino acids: CASSPEITSGGWEQFF.

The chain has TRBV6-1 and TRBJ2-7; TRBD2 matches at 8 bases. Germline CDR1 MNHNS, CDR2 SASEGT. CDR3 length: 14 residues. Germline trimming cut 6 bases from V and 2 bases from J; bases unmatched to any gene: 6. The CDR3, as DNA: TGTGCCAGCAGAAACGAGCGGGGGACCTACGAGCAGTACTTC. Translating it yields CASRNERGTYEQYF.

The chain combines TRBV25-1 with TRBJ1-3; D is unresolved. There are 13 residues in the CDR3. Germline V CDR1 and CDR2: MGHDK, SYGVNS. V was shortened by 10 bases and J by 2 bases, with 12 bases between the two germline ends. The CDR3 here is CAINPEAGNTIYF. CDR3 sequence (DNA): TGTGCCATTAATCCTGAGGCTGGAAACACCATATATTTT.

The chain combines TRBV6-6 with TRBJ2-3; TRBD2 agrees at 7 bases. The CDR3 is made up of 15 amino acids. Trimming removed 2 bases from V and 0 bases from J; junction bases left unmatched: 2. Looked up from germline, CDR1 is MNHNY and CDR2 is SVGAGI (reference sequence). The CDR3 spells CASSYGGESTDTQYF. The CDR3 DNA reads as TGTGCCAGCAGTTACGGGGGGGAGAGCACAGATACGCAGTATTTT.

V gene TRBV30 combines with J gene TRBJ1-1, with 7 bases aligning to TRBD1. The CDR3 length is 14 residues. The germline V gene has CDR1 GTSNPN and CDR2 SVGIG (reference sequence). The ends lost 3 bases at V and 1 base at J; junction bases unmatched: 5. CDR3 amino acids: CAWRPDRKNTEAFF. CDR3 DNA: TGTGCCTGGAGACCGGACAGGAAGAACACTGAAGCTTTCTTT.

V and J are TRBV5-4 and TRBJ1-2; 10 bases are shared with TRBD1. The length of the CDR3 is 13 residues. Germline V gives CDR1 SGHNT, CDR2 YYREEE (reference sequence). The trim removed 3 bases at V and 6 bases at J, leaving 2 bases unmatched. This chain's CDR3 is CASSSTGGDGYTF. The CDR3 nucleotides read TGTGCCAGCAGCTCGACAGGGGGCGATGGCTACACCTTC.

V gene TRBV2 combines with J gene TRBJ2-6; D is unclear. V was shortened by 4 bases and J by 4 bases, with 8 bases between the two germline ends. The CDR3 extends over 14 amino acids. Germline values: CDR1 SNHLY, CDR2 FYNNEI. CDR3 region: CASSVSEGANVLTF. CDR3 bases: TGTGCCAGCAGTGTTTCCGAGGGGGCCAACGTCCTGACTTTC.

The DNA of the CDR3 is TGCGCCAGCAGCCCGTGGGGAGTGCGGGGGGGGGTTGAAGCTTTCTTT. Protein sequence: CASSPWGVRGGVEAFF. The chain combines TRBV4-3 with TRBJ1-1; a weak D match, TRBD1 (5 bases). Looked up from germline, CDR1 is LGHNA and CDR2 is YSLEER. The CDR3 spans 16 residues. Trimming removed 4 bases from V and 7 bases from J, with 22 bases in between.

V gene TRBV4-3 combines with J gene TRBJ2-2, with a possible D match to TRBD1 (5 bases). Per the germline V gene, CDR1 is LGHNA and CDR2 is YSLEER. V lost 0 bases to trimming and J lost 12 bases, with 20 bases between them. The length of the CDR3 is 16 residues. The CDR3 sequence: CASSQDQGPLLGKLFF. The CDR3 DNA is TGCGCCAGCAGCCAAGATCAGGGTCCCCTGTTGGGCAAGCTGTTTTTT.

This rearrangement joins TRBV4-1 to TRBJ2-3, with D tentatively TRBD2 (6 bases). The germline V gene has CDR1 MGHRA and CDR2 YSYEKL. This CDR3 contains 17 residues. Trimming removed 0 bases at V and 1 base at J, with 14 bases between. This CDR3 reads CASSQDGGFRRTDTQYF. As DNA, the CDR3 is TGCGCCAGCAGCCAAGATGGGGGGTTCAGACGCACAGATACGCAGTATTTT.

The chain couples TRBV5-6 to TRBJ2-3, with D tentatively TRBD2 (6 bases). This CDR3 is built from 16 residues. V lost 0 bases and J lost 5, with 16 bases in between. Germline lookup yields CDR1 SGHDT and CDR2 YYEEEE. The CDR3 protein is CASSLAWRGWVDTQYF. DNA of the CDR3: TGTGCCAGCAGCTTGGCTTGGCGGGGTTGGGTAGATACGCAGTATTTT.

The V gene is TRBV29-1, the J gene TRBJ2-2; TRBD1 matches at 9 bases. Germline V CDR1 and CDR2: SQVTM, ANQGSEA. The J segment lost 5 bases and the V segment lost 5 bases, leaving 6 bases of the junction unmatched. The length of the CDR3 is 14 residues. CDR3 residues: CSVHRGHGTGELFF. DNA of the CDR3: TGCAGCGTTCACAGGGGGCATGGAACCGGGGAGCTGTTTTTT.

The CDR3 DNA reads as TGTGCCAGCAGCAGGGGCGGCTATGGCTACACCTTC. As protein: CASSRGGYGYTF. This chain connects TRBV25-1 to TRBJ1-2; tentative D call: TRBD1 (6 bases). Germline V lookup: CDR1 MGHDK, CDR2 SYGVNS. The V end lost 6 bases, the J end lost 4 bases, and 9 bases lay between the germline ends. CDR3 length: 12 amino acids.

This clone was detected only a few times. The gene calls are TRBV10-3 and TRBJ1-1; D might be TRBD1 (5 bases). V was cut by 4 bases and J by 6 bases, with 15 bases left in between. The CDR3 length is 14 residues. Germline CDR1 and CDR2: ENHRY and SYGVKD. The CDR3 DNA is TGTGCCATCAGTGGGACACACCGGGGGGCTGAAGCTTTCTTT. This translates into CAISGTHRGAEAFF.